Sequencing of this T cell receptor (beta chain) was carried out in a study of blood T cell repertoires in COVID-19. Across the study: The United States, Italy and Spain supplied acute and convalescent COVID-19 samples. The cDNA or gDNA used as material had been derived from T cells, B-cell-depleted T cells, or PBMCs.

Method: immunoSEQ multiplex PCR; TCRdb's copy keeps in-frame clones and lacks some. Among 150,000 to 200,000 clones, roughly 90% were seen once, and the ten largest hold roughly 6.7%. The CDR3 covers 15 residues. The V and J ends lost 6 bases and 0 bases respectively, with 14 bases between them. Germline loops: CDR1 MNHEY, CDR2 SVGAGI. The sample holds one count of this clone. Specimen: peripheral blood. The V gene is TRBV6-5, the J gene TRBJ2-5; D is undetermined. This clonotype was obtained from a middle-aged man with acute or convalescent COVID-19. The CDR3: CASRLLTIDQETQYF. CDR3 DNA sequence: TGTGCCAGCAGGTTGCTTACTATCGACCAAGAGACCCAGTACTTC.